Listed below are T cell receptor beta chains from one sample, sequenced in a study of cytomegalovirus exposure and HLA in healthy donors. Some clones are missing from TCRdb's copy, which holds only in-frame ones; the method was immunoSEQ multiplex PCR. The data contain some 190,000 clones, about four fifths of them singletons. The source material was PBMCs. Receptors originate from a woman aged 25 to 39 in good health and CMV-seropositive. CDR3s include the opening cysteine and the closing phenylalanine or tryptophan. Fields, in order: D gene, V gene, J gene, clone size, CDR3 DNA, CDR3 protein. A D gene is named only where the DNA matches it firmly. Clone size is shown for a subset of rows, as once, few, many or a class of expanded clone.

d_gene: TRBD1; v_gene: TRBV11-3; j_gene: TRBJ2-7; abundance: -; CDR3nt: TGTGCCAGCAGCTTAGTGGGGGACAGTTCCTACGAGCAGTACTTC; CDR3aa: CASSLVGDSSYEQYF
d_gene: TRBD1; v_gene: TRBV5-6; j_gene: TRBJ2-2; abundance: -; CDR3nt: TGTGCCAGCAGCACCAGGGGGCACACCGGGGAGCTGTTTTTT; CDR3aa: CASSTRGHTGELFF
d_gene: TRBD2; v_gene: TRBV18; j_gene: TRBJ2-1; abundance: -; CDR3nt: TGTGCCAGCTCACCGGATAGCGGGAGTGATGAGCAGTTCTTC; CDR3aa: CASSPDSGSDEQFF
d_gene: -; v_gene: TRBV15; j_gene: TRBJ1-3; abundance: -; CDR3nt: TGTGCCACCAGCAGAGATCTGGAAGGGAGGGCTGGAGGAAACACCATATATTTT; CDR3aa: CATSRDLEGRAGGNTIYF
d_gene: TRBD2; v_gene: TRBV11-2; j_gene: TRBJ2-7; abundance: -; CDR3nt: TGTGCCAGCAGGTCGGGGGGGCTCTCCTACGAGCAGTACTTC; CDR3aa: CASRSGGLSYEQYF
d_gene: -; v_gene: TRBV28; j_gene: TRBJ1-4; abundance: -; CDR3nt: TGTGCCAGCAGTTACAGGTCAACTAATGAAAAACTGTTTTTT; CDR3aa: CASSYRSTNEKLFF
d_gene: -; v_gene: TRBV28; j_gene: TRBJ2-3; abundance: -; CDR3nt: TGTGCCAGCAGTCCTCGGTACAGGATAGCTACGCAGTATTTT; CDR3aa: CASSPRYRIATQYF
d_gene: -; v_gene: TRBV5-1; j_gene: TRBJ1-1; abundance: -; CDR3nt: TGCGCCAGCAGATGGTCCCAAGGGGCGCGTACTGAAGCTTTCTTT; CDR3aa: CASRWSQGARTEAFF
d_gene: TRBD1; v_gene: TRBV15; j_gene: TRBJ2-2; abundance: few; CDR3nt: TGTGCCACCAGCAGGGGGACAGGGAGAGGGACCGGGGAGCTGTTTTTT; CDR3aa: CATSRGTGRGTGELFF
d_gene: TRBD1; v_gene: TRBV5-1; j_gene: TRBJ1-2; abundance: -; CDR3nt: TGCGCCAGCACCACCGGGACAGCTTATGGCTACACCTTC; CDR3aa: CASTTGTAYGYTF
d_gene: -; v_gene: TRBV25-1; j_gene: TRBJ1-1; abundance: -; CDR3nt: TGTGCCAGCAGTGAACCACAGGGCACTGAAGCTTTCTTT; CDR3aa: CASSEPQGTEAFF
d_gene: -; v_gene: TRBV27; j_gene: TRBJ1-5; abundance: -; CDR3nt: TGTGCCAGCAGTCCCAGGGGAGGCAATCAGCCCCAGCATTTT; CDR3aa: CASSPRGGNQPQHF
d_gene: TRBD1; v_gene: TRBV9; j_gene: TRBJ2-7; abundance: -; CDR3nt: TGTGCCAGCAGCGCTCGCGGACAGGGCCCCTACGAGCAGTACTTC; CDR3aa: CASSARGQGPYEQYF
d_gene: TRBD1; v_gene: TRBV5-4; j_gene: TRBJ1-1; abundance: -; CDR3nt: TGTGCCAGCAGCTTATCAAGGGGGCGAGGCACTGAAGCTTTCTTT; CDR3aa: CASSLSRGRGTEAFF
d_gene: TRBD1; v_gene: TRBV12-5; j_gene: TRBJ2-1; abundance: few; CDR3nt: TGTGCTAGTGGTCCCCCGGCACCGGGACAGCTCTCCCATGAGCAGTTCTTC; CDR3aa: CASGPPAPGQLSHEQFF
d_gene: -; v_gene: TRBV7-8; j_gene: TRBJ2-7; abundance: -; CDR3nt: TGTGCCAGCAGCTTACAAACAGGGTCCACGATCGCCAACGAGCAGTACTTC; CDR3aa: CASSLQTGSTIANEQYF
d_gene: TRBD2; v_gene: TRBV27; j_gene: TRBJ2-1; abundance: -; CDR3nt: TGTGCCAGCAGTTTATCGCTAGCGGGAGAGCAGGGTGAGCAGTTCTTC; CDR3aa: CASSLSLAGEQGEQFF
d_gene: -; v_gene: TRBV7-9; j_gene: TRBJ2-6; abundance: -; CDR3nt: TGTGCCAGCAGCTTTCACAGGTTGACAGGGGCCAACGTCCTGACTTTC; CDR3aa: CASSFHRLTGANVLTF
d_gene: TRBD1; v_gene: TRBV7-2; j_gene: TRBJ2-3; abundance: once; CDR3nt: TGTGCCAGCAGACGGACAGGGGGCACAGATACGCAGTATTTT; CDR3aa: CASRRTGGTDTQYF
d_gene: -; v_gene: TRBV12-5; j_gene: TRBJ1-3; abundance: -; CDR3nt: TGTGCTAGTGGAGGGGGTTCTGGAAACACCATATATTTT; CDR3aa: CASGGGSGNTIYF
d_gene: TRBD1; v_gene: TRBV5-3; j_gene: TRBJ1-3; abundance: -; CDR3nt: TGTGCCAGAAGCACCGGGGACAGGGCGACGGTGGAAGGAAACACCATATATTTT; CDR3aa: CARSTGDRATVEGNTIYF
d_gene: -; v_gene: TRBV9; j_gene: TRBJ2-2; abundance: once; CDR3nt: TGTGCCAGCAGCGTAGGGGAGGTGAGAGGGTGGAACACCGGGGAGCTGTTTTTT; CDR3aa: CASSVGEVRGWNTGELFF
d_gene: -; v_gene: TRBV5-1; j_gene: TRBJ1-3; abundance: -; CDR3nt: TGCGCCAGCAGCCGGATGGACAGTCAATTCTCTGGAAACACCATATATTTT; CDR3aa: CASSRMDSQFSGNTIYF
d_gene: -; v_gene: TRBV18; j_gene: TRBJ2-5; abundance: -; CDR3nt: TGTGCCAGCTCACCACTGGTCGGAGAGACCCAGTACTTC; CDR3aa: CASSPLVGETQYF
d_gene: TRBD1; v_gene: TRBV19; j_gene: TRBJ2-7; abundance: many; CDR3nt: TGTGCCAGTAGTATTGGGACAGAGGACTACGAGCAGTACTTC; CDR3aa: CASSIGTEDYEQYF
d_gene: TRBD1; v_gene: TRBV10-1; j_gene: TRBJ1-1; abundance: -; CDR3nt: TGCGCCAGCAGCCGGGACAGGGGGTTGAACACTGAAGCTTTCTTT; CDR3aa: CASSRDRGLNTEAFF
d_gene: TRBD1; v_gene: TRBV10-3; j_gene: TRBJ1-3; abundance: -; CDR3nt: TGTGCCATCAGTGAGTGGGGACAGAGCTCTGGAAACACCATATATTTT; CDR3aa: CAISEWGQSSGNTIYF
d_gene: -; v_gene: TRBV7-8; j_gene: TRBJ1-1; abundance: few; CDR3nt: TGTGCCAGCAGCTTAGCCCCCCAGGGCGTAGCTTTCTTT; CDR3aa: CASSLAPQGVAFF
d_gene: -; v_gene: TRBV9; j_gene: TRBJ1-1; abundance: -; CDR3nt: TGTGCCAGCAGCGCAGCGGGAGGTCATGAAGGCACTGAAGCTTTCTTT; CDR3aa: CASSAAGGHEGTEAFF
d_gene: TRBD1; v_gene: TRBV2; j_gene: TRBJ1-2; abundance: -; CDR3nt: TGTGCCAGCAGTGAGGGAAGGGGGCTTCAGGGCTACACCTTC; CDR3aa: CASSEGRGLQGYTF
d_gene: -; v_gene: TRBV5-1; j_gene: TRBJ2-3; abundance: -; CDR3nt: TGCGCCAGCAGCGTAACGACAGGATCTAGCACAAATACGCAGTATTTT; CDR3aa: CASSVTTGSSTNTQYF
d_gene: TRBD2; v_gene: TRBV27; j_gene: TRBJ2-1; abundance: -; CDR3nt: TGTGCCAGCAGTTCGCTAGCGGGAGCCCCAACCAGGGATGAGCAGTTCTTC; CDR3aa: CASSSLAGAPTRDEQFF
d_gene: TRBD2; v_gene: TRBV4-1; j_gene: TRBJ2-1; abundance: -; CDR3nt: TGCGCCAGCAGCCATACTCCTCGGACTAGGTTAACCTACAATGAGCAGTTCTTC; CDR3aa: CASSHTPRTRLTYNEQFF
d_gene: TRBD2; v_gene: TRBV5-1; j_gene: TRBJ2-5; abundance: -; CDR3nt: TGCGCCAGCAGCTTCCTAGCGGATATCCAAGAGACCCAGTACTTC; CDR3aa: CASSFLADIQETQYF
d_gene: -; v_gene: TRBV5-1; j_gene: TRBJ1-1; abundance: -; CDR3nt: TGCGCCAGCAGCCCGAGTCAGGGCGTGAACACTGAAGCTTTCTTT; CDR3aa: CASSPSQGVNTEAFF
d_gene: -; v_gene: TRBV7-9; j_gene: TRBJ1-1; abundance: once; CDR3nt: TGTGCGGATCGGGGGTGGGATAACACTGAAGCTTTCTTT; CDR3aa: CADRGWDNTEAFF
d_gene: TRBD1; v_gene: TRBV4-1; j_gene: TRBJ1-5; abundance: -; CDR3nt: TGCGCCAGCAGCCAAGGCTTTAACAGGGGGCGCAGCGGCAATCAGCCCCAGCATTTT; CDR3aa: CASSQGFNRGRSGNQPQHF
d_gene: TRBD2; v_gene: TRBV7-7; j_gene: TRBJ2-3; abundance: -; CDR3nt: TGTGCTAGCAGTCATAGCGGGGGGGCCAAAGATACGCAGTATTTT; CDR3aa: CASSHSGGAKDTQYF
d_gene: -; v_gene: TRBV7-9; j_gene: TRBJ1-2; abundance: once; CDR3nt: TGTGCCAGCAGCCCAGGACATCTCTATGGCTACACCTTC; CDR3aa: CASSPGHLYGYTF
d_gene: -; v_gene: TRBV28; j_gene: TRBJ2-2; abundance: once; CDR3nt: TGTGCCAGCAGTCCCGACAGGTACCGAAAACAGTGGCGCACCGGGGAGCTGTTTTTT; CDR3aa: CASSPDRYRKQWRTGELFF
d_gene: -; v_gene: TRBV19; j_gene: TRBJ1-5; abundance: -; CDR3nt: TGTGCCAGTAGTATAAGGGGTGGTTATCAGCCCCAGCATTTT; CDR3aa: CASSIRGGYQPQHF
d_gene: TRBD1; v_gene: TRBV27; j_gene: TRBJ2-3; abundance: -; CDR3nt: TGTGCCAGCAGCCTATTCAGGGGGCGAGGAGATACGCAGTATTTT; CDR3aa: CASSLFRGRGDTQYF
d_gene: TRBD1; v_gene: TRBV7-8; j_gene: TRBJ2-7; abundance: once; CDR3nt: TGTGCCAGCAGCTTAGTAACAATAGGACAGGGCCCTCTCGAGCAGTACTTC; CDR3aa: CASSLVTIGQGPLEQYF
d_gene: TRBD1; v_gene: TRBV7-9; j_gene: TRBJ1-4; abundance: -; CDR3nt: TGTGCCAGCAGCTACCGGACAGGGGGAAATGAAAAACTGTTTTTT; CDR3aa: CASSYRTGGNEKLFF
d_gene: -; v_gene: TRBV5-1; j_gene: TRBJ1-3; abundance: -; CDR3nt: TGCGCCAGCAGCGGCGGCCTAGCGACGGGAAACACCATATATTTT; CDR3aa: CASSGGLATGNTIYF
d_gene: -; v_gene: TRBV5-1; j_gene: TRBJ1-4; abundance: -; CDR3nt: TGCGCCAGCAGCTTTTACAGCTCCCCGGTGGGAAAACTGTTTTTT; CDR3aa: CASSFYSSPVGKLFF
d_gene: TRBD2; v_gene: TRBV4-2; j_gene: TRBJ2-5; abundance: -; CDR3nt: TGTGCCAGCAGCCAAGAGTGGGGGGGGTACCAAGAGACCCAGTACTTC; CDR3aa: CASSQEWGGYQETQYF
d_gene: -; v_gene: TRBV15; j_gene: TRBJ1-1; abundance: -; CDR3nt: TGTGCCACCAGCAGAGAACCTATGAGGAACACTGAAGCTTTCTTT; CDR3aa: CATSREPMRNTEAFF
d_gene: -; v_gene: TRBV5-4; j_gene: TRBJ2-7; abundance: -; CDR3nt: TGTGCCAGCAGCCTAGGACAGAAAATCGCTATCCACGAGCAGTACTTC; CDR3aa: CASSLGQKIAIHEQYF
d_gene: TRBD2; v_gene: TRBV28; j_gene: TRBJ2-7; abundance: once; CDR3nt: TGTGCCAGCAGGGGGACTAGCGTAGTCTACGAGCAGTACTTC; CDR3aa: CASRGTSVVYEQYF